The rows below give T cell receptor beta chains drawn from one sample of a study of radiotherapy plus CTLA-4 blockade in lung cancer. Only in-frame clones appear in the TCRdb table, and some are missing; sequencing was by immunoSEQ multiplex PCR. Of about 77,000 clones listed, less than 85% are singletons. Sequencing used peripheral blood, obtained from a patient treated with radiotherapy plus ipilimumab. The receptors here all came from a human donor with non-small cell lung cancer whose response to radiotherapy plus ipilimumab could not be evaluated. Both conserved end residues are part of each CDR3. Fields, in order: V gene, J gene, D gene, clone size, CDR3 protein, CDR3 DNA. A D gene is named only where the DNA matches it firmly. Part of the rows lack a size; the others show once, few, many or a class for expanded clones.

V gene: TRBV29-1; J gene: TRBJ1-5; D gene: .; clone size: few; CDR3 protein: CSAGGGDGQPQHF; CDR3 DNA: TGCAGCGCCGGGGGGGGTGATGGCCAGCCCCAGCATTTT
V gene: TRBV19; J gene: TRBJ2-1; D gene: .; clone size: .; CDR3 protein: CASSLLAEYAYNEQFF; CDR3 DNA: TGTGCCAGTAGTCTTCTAGCCGAATACGCCTACAATGAGCAGTTCTTC
V gene: TRBV29-1; J gene: TRBJ1-6; D gene: .; clone size: .; CDR3 protein: CSVETGLGSPLHF; CDR3 DNA: TGCAGCGTTGAAACAGGGCTTGGCTCACCCCTCCACTTT
V gene: TRBV5-1; J gene: TRBJ2-7; D gene: .; clone size: .; CDR3 protein: CASSFAGLTNEQYF; CDR3 DNA: TGCGCCAGCAGCTTCGCGGGGTTAACGAACGAGCAGTACTTC
V gene: TRBV19; J gene: TRBJ2-7; D gene: TRBD2; clone size: .; CDR3 protein: CASSTALAGAYEQYF; CDR3 DNA: TGTGCCAGTAGTACAGCACTAGCGGGGGCCTACGAGCAGTACTTC
V gene: TRBV7-7; J gene: TRBJ2-2; D gene: .; clone size: .; CDR3 protein: CASSLNSGTGELFF; CDR3 DNA: TGTGCCAGCAGCCTCAACTCGGGCACCGGGGAGCTGTTTTTT
V gene: TRBV27; J gene: TRBJ1-6; D gene: TRBD1; clone size: .; CDR3 protein: CASSLGTGADSPLHF; CDR3 DNA: TGTGCCAGCAGTTTGGGGACAGGGGCGGATTCACCCCTCCACTTT
V gene: TRBV5-8; J gene: TRBJ2-1; D gene: TRBD2; clone size: .; CDR3 protein: CASSLLGLNEYNEQFF; CDR3 DNA: TGTGCCAGCAGCTTGTTGGGACTAAACGAATACAATGAGCAGTTCTTC
V gene: TRBV6-5; J gene: TRBJ1-2; D gene: .; clone size: .; CDR3 protein: CASSSTDYYGYTF; CDR3 DNA: TGTGCCAGCAGTAGCACTGATTACTATGGCTACACCTTC
V gene: TRBV19; J gene: TRBJ1-6; D gene: .; clone size: .; CDR3 protein: CASSLSGQYNSPLHF; CDR3 DNA: TGTGCCAGTAGCCTTTCGGGACAATATAATTCACCCCTCCACTTT
V gene: TRBV18; J gene: TRBJ2-4; D gene: .; clone size: .; CDR3 protein: CASSPLGGNIQYF; CDR3 DNA: TGTGCCAGCTCACCTCTCGGCGGAAACATTCAGTACTTC
V gene: TRBV30; J gene: TRBJ2-7; D gene: .; clone size: .; CDR3 protein: CAAKGQGTSYEQYF; CDR3 DNA: TGTGCCGCTAAGGGTCAGGGGACATCCTACGAGCAGTACTTC
V gene: TRBV5-4; J gene: TRBJ2-7; D gene: .; clone size: .; CDR3 protein: CASSSTRGLYEQYF; CDR3 DNA: TGTGCCAGCAGCTCGACTAGGGGACTTTACGAGCAGTACTTC
V gene: TRBV6-5; J gene: TRBJ1-2; D gene: .; clone size: .; CDR3 protein: CASRGDSDYGYTF; CDR3 DNA: TGTGCCAGCAGGGGCGACAGCGACTATGGCTACACCTTC
V gene: TRBV2; J gene: TRBJ1-1; D gene: .; clone size: .; CDR3 protein: CASSDPRTENTEAFF; CDR3 DNA: TGTGCCAGCAGTGACCCCCGGACAGAGAACACTGAAGCTTTCTTT
V gene: TRBV7-9; J gene: TRBJ2-7; D gene: .; clone size: .; CDR3 protein: CATFGGRGYEQYF; CDR3 DNA: TGTGCCACCTTCGGAGGGAGGGGGTACGAGCAGTACTTC
V gene: TRBV5-1; J gene: TRBJ1-5; D gene: .; clone size: .; CDR3 protein: CASSLAPGGNQPQHF; CDR3 DNA: TGCGCCAGCAGCTTGGCCCCAGGGGGCAATCAGCCCCAGCATTTT
V gene: TRBV5-1; J gene: TRBJ2-7; D gene: TRBD2; clone size: .; CDR3 protein: CASSEGLAASYEQYF; CDR3 DNA: TGCGCCAGCAGCGAAGGACTAGCGGCCTCCTACGAGCAGTACTTC
V gene: TRBV7-2; J gene: TRBJ2-3; D gene: .; clone size: .; CDR3 protein: CASSRNGVSADTQYF; CDR3 DNA: TGTGCCAGCAGCCGGAACGGGGTTAGCGCAGATACGCAGTATTTT
V gene: TRBV9; J gene: TRBJ2-1; D gene: TRBD2; clone size: .; CDR3 protein: CASSVGPSGALRYNEQFF; CDR3 DNA: TGTGCCAGCAGCGTAGGACCCAGCGGGGCCCTCCGGTACAATGAGCAGTTCTTC
V gene: TRBV5-6; J gene: TRBJ2-5; D gene: TRBD2; clone size: few; CDR3 protein: CASSPPPGGTKTQYF; CDR3 DNA: TGTGCCAGCAGCCCGCCCCCGGGGGGAACGAAGACCCAGTACTTC
V gene: TRBV18; J gene: TRBJ2-1; D gene: TRBD1; clone size: .; CDR3 protein: CASSHARTGGHNEQFF; CDR3 DNA: TGTGCCAGCTCACACGCCCGGACAGGTGGCCACAATGAGCAGTTCTTC
V gene: TRBV29-1; J gene: TRBJ1-1; D gene: .; clone size: .; CDR3 protein: CSVEVGDVTEAFF; CDR3 DNA: TGCAGCGTTGAAGTCGGGGATGTGACTGAAGCTTTCTTT
V gene: TRBV30; J gene: TRBJ1-6; D gene: .; clone size: .; CDR3 protein: CAWSSNSPLHF; CDR3 DNA: TGTGCCTGGAGCTCGAATTCACCCCTCCACTTT
V gene: TRBV6-5; J gene: TRBJ2-7; D gene: .; clone size: once; CDR3 protein: CASSYLQGQQYF; CDR3 DNA: TGTGCCAGCAGTTACTTACAGGGACAGCAGTACTTC
V gene: TRBV6-1; J gene: TRBJ1-6; D gene: .; clone size: .; CDR3 protein: CASSPGREWSPLHF; CDR3 DNA: TGTGCCAGCAGCCCTGGGAGGGAGTGGTCACCCCTCCACTTT
V gene: TRBV7-2; J gene: TRBJ2-7; D gene: TRBD2; clone size: .; CDR3 protein: CASSLAGLASEQYF; CDR3 DNA: TGTGCCAGCAGCTTAGCGGGACTAGCGAGTGAGCAGTACTTC
V gene: TRBV25-1; J gene: TRBJ1-1; D gene: .; clone size: .; CDR3 protein: CASTPGRGSTEAFF; CDR3 DNA: TGTGCCAGCACCCCCGGGCGGGGGAGCACTGAAGCTTTCTTT
V gene: TRBV5-8; J gene: TRBJ1-2; D gene: .; clone size: .; CDR3 protein: CASSSDTGRGGYTF; CDR3 DNA: TGTGCCAGCAGTAGTGACACTGGAAGGGGTGGCTACACCTTC